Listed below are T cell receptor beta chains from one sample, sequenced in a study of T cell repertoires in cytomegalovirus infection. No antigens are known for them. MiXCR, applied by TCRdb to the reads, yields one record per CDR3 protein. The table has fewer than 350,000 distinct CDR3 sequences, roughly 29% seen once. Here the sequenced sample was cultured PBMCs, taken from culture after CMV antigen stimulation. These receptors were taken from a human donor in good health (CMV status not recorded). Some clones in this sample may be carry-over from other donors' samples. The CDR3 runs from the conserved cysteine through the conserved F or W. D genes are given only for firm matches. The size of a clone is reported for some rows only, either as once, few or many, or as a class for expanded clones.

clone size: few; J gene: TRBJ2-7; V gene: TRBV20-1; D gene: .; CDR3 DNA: TGCAGTGCTAGTGGAGTTGGGCCGGGGACCTACTCCTACGAGCAGTACTTC; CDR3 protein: CSASGVGPGTYSYEQYF
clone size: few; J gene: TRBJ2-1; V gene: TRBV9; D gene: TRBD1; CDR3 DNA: TGTGCCAGCAGCGCGGACAGGGCGATATACAATGAGCAGTTCTTC; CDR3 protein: CASSADRAIYNEQFF
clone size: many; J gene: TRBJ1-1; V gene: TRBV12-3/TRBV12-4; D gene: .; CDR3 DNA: TGTGCCAGCAGTTTGAGGACTGAAGCTTTCTTT; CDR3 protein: CASSLRTEAFF
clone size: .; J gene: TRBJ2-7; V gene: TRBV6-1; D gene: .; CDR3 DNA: TGTGCCAGCGGCCCCAACTATCCCCCCTTGTACGAGCAGTACTTC; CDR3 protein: CASGPNYPPLYEQYF
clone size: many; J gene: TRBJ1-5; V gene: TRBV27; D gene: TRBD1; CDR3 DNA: TGTGCCAGCAGTCAGACAGGGGAGAATCAGCCCCAGCATTTT; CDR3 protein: CASSQTGENQPQHF
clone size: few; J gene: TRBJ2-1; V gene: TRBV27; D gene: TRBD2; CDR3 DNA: TGTGCCAGCAGTTTATCCAGCGGGGTAATGTACAATGAGCAGTTCTTC; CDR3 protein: CASSLSSGVMYNEQFF
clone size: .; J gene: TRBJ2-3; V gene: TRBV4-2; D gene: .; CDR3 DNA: TGTGCCAGCAGTGGGGCGGGCAGTGGAGATACGCAGTATTTT; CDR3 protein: CASSGAGSGDTQYF
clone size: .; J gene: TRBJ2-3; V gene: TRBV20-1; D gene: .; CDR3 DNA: TGCAGTGCTAGAGATCAAGGGAAGTACACAGATACGCAGTATTTT; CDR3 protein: CSARDQGKYTDTQYF
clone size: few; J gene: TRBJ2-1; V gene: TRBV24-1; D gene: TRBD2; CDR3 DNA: TGTGCCACCAGTGAATCGGGACTAGCTCTGGATGAGCAGTTCTTC; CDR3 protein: CATSESGLALDEQFF
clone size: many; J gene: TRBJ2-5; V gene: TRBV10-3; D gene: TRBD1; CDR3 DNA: TGTGCCATCCGGGACAGCCTTCAAGAGACCCAGTACTTC; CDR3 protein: CAIRDSLQETQYF
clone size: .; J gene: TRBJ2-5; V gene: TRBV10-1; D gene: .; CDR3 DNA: TGCGCCAGCAGTCCGGGAGGGACAGAGGAAGAGACCCAGTACTTC; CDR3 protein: CASSPGGTEEETQYF
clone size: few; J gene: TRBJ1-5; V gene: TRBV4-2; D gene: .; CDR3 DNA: TGTGCCAGCAGCCAAGAAGCCAGAACCAGCAATCAGCCCCAGCATTTT; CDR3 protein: CASSQEARTSNQPQHF
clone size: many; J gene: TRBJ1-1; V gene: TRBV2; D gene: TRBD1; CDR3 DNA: TGTGCCAGCAGTGTTCGGGACAGGGACTATAGCACTGAAGCTTTCTTT; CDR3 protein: CASSVRDRDYSTEAFF
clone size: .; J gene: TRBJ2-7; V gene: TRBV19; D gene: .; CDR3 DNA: TGTGCCAGTAGTATAGCTCCGGGGACGGGCTCCTACGAGCAGTACTTC; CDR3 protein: CASSIAPGTGSYEQYF
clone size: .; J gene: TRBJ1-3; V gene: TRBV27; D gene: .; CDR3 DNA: TGTGCCAGCAAGACCTCTGGAAACACCATATATTTT; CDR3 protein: CASKTSGNTIYF
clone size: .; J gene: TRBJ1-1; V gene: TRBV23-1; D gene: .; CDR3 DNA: TGCGCCAGCAGGGGACATGGGTGGACTGAAGCTTTCTTT; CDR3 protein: CASRGHGWTEAFF
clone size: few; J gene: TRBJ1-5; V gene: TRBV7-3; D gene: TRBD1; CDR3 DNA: TGTGCCAGCAGCAGGGACAGGGTGTGGACTAGCAATCAGCCCCAGCATTTT; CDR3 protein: CASSRDRVWTSNQPQHF
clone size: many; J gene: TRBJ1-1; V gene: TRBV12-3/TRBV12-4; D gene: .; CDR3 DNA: TGTGCCAGCAGTTTAGAGCAGGTGAACACTGAAGCTTTCTTT; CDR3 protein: CASSLEQVNTEAFF
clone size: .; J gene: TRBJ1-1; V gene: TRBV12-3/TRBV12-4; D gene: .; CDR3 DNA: TGTGCCAGCAGTTTTGACGGTCTGGGCACTGAAGCTTTCTTT; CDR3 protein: CASSFDGLGTEAFF
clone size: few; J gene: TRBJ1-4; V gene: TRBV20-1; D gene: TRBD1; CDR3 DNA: TGCATCGCCGGCACAGGGGGCTGGACTAATGAAAAACTGTTTTTT; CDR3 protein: CIAGTGGWTNEKLFF
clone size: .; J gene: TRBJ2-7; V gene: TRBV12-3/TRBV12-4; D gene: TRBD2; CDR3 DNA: TGTGCCAGCAGCTCGACTAGCGGGAGAAAGAACGAGCAGTACTTC; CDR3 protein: CASSSTSGRKNEQYF
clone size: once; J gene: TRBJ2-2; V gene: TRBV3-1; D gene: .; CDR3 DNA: TGTGCCAGCAGCTCCTGGGACGGGGACACCGGGGAGCTGTTTTTT; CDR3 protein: CASSSWDGDTGELFF
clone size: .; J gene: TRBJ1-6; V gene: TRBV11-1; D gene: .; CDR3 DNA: TGTGCCAGCAGCACCGGAACGTCCCTCCACTTT; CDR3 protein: CASSTGTSLHF
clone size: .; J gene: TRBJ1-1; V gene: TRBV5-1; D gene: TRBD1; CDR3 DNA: TGCGCCAGCCGGAGGGACAGGGGGCGCAACACTGAAGCTTTCTTT; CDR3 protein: CASRRDRGRNTEAFF
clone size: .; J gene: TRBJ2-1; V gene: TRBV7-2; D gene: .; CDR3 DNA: TGTGCCAGCAGCGGGGGAGAGGGACGCAATGAGCAGTTCTTC; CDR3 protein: CASSGGEGRNEQFF
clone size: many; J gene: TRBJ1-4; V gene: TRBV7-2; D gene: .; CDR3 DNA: TGTGCCAGCAGCTTAGATGCAACTAATGAAAAACTGTTTTTT; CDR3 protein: CASSLDATNEKLFF
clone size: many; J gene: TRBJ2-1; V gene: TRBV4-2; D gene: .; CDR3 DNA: TGTGCCAGCAGCCAAGAGGTCACCTCTCACAATGAGCAGTTCTTC; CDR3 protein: CASSQEVTSHNEQFF
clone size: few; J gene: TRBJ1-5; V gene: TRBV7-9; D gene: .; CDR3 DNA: TGTGCCAGCAGCCTGGCCATCCATCAGCCCCAGCATTTT; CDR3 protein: CASSLAIHQPQHF
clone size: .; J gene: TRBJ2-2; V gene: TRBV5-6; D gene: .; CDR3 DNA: TGTGCCAGCAGCTTGGGGCTGTCTACCGCTAGCACCGGGGAGCTGTTTTTT; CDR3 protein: CASSLGLSTASTGELFF
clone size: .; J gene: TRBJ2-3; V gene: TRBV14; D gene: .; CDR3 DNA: TGTGCCAGCAGCCAAGATGTGTCGGCAAGCACAGATACGCAGTATTTT; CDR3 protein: CASSQDVSASTDTQYF
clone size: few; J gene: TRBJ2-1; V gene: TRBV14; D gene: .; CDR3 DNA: TGTGCCAGCAGCCAGGGATCGTCGGGACCCTCTCTGGATGAGCAGTTCTTC; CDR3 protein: CASSQGSSGPSLDEQFF
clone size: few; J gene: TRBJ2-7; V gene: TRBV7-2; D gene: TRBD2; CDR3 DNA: TGTGCCAGCAGCACTCGACTAGCGGGAGACCCCTACGAGCAGTACTTC; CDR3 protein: CASSTRLAGDPYEQYF
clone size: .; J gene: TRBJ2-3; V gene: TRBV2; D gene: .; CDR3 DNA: TGTGCCAGCGGGTTCACAGATACGCAGTATTTT; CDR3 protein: CASGFTDTQYF
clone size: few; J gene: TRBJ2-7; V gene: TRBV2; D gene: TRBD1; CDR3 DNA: TGTGCCAGCACCCCCCGGGACAGGGCGATCACCTACGAGCAGTACTTC; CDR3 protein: CASTPRDRAITYEQYF
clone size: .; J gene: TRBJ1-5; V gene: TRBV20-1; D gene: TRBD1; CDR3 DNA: TGCAGTGCCCTCACAGGGGTGTCCGATCAGCCCCAGCATTTT; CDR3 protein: CSALTGVSDQPQHF
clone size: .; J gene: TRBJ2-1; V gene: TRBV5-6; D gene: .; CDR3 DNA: TGTGCCAGCAGCTTTAACAGCTGGGGTGAGCAGTTCTTC; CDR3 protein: CASSFNSWGEQFF
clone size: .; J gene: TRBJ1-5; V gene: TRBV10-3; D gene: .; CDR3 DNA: TGTGCCATCAGCCCCCGAGGGGATCAGCCCCAGCATTTT; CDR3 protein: CAISPRGDQPQHF
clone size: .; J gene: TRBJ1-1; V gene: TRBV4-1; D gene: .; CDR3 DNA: TGCGCCAGCAGCCAAGATCTAGGGTCGAACACTGAAGCTTTCTTT; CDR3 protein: CASSQDLGSNTEAFF
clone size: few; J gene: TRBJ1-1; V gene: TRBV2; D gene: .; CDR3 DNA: TGTGCCAGCAGTGAAATGGGGAGAACTGAAGCTTTCTTT; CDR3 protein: CASSEMGRTEAFF
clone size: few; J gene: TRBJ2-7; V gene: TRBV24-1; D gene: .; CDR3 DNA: TGTGCCACCAGTGAAGCTGGCCCTAGCTCCTACGAGCAGTACTTC; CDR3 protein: CATSEAGPSSYEQYF
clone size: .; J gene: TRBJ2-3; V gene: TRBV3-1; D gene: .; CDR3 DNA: TGTGCCAGCAGCCAAGATGCGGGTGGCACAGATACGCAGTATTTT; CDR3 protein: CASSQDAGGTDTQYF
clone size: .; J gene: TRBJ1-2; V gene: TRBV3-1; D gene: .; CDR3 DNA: TGTGCCAGCAGCCAGATGGCGGCCTCTAACTATGGCTACACCTTC; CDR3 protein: CASSQMAASNYGYTF
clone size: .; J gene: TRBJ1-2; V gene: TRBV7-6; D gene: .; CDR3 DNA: TGTGCCAGCAGCTTAGGCCCGGACAAGAGCTACACCTTC; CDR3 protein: CASSLGPDKSYTF